A selection of T cell receptor beta chains follows, all from one sample in a study of technical replicates of blood from several donors. The protocol was immunoSEQ multiplex PCR, while the TCRdb copy is restricted to in-frame clones and leaves out a portion. The data hold tens of thousands of clones, with 91% observed a single time. The specimen sequenced was PBMCs. These receptors were collected from a human donor in good health. Some clones in this sample may be carry-over from other donors' samples. CDR3s include the opening cysteine and the closing phenylalanine or tryptophan. Each record gives: clone size, J gene, CDR3 length, V gene, D gene, CDR3 protein, CDR3 DNA. A D gene is named only where the DNA matches it firmly. The listing skips clone size in some rows; elsewhere it reads once, few, many or a size class.

>few|TRBJ2-3|15|TRBV6-1|TRBD2
CASSELAGGPDTQYF
TGTGCCAGCAGTGAACTAGCGGGGGGGCCAGATACGCAGTATTTT
>.|TRBJ1-1|13|TRBV2|.
CASSERGGTEAFF
TGTGCCAGCAGTGAAAGGGGAGGCACTGAAGCTTTCTTT
>once|TRBJ2-7|14|TRBV18|TRBD2
CASSPPGLAGEQYF
TGTGCCAGCTCACCACCGGGACTAGCGGGCGAGCAGTACTTC
>.|TRBJ2-7|15|TRBV30|.
CAWSVLGGAFYEQYF
TGTGCCTGGAGTGTACTGGGTGGGGCTTTCTACGAGCAGTACTTC
>.|TRBJ2-7|14|TRBV15|TRBD1
CATSKGGSAYEQYF
TGTGCCACCAGCAAAGGGGGCTCCGCCTACGAGCAGTACTTC
>.|TRBJ2-7|12|TRBV7-2|.
CASSQRGYEQYF
TGTGCCAGCAGCCAGAGAGGCTACGAGCAGTACTTC
>.|TRBJ2-2|14|TRBV5-1|.
CASSLARGSGELFF
TGCGCCAGCAGCTTGGCCCGAGGGTCCGGGGAGCTGTTTTTT
>once|TRBJ2-5|15|TRBV18|TRBD2
CASSPSGGTQETQYF
TGTGCCAGCTCACCAAGCGGGGGGACCCAAGAGACCCAGTACTTC
>.|TRBJ2-7|16|TRBV7-9|TRBD1
CASSADRDRGRFEQYF
TGTGCCAGCAGCGCAGACAGGGACAGGGGGCGGTTCGAGCAGTACTTC
>.|TRBJ2-7|17|TRBV13|TRBD1
CASSPRPGQSPSYEQYF
TGTGCCAGCAGCCCACGCCCGGGACAGTCTCCCTCCTACGAGCAGTACTTC
>medium-sized|TRBJ2-7|14|TRBV19|TRBD1
CASSRTGGTLEQYF
TGTGCCAGTAGTCGGACAGGGGGAACATTGGAGCAGTACTTC
>.|TRBJ2-7|18|TRBV7-3|TRBD2
CASSLGPAGGASSYEQYF
TGTGCCAGCAGCTTAGGGCCAGCGGGGGGCGCTAGCTCCTACGAGCAGTACTTC
>.|TRBJ2-6|13|TRBV2|.
CASTPPGANVLTF
TGTGCCAGCACCCCTCCTGGGGCCAACGTCCTGACTTTC
>.|TRBJ2-3|14|TRBV6-5|TRBD2
CASRGTSGGGTQYF
TGTGCCAGCAGAGGGACTAGCGGGGGGGGAACGCAGTATTTT
>.|TRBJ1-2|14|TRBV5-1|.
CASQDYSSNYGYTF
TGCGCCAGCCAGGACTACAGCTCTAACTATGGCTACACCTTC
>few|TRBJ1-1|13|TRBV30|.
CASTYSLRTEAFF
TGTGCCTCCACGTACTCCCTCCGGACTGAAGCTTTCTTT
>.|TRBJ2-5|16|TRBV7-2|TRBD1
CASSLGTGGEWETQYF
TGTGCCAGCAGCTTAGGGACAGGGGGCGAGTGGGAGACCCAGTACTTC
>.|TRBJ2-7|14|TRBV5-1|TRBD1
CASSGGTGSHEQYF
TGCGCCAGCAGCGGGGGGACAGGGTCCCACGAGCAGTACTTC
>.|TRBJ2-5|16|TRBV7-8|.
CASSLASIRGGETQYF
TGTGCCAGCAGCTTAGCGTCGATTCGCGGAGGCGAGACCCAGTACTTC
>.|TRBJ1-2|14|TRBV5-1|TRBD1
CASSFDRVNYGYTF
TGCGCCAGCAGCTTCGACAGGGTCAACTATGGCTACACCTTC
>many|TRBJ2-7|14|TRBV5-1|TRBD1
CASRSGTGSLEQYF
TGCGCCAGCAGATCCGGGACAGGGTCTCTCGAGCAGTACTTC
>.|TRBJ2-3|15|TRBV5-1|TRBD1
CASSLGDRDTDTQYF
TGCGCCAGCAGCCTAGGGGACAGGGACACAGATACGCAGTATTTT
>.|TRBJ2-3|16|TRBV6-5|TRBD2
CASSYSGLASTDTQYF
TGTGCCAGCAGTTACTCGGGACTAGCTAGCACAGATACGCAGTATTTT
>few|TRBJ1-1|15|TRBV7-9|TRBD1
CASSTATGWGTEAFF
TGTGCCAGCAGCACCGCGACAGGGTGGGGCACTGAAGCTTTCTTT
>medium-sized|TRBJ2-5|14|TRBV5-6|.
CASSLVADQETQYF
TGTGCCAGCAGCTTGGTGGCAGACCAAGAGACCCAGTACTTC
>.|TRBJ2-3|15|TRBV4-3|.
CASSHGGSSTDTQYF
TGCGCCAGCAGCCATGGAGGGTCTAGCACAGATACGCAGTATTTT
>.|TRBJ2-1|15|TRBV5-8|TRBD2
CASSLRTSSYNEQFF
TGTGCCAGCAGCTTGCGGACTAGTTCCTACAATGAGCAGTTCTTC
>.|TRBJ2-5|17|TRBV7-2|TRBD2
CASSPQVTREGLETQYF
TGTGCCAGCAGCCCACAGGTGACGCGGGAGGGCCTTGAGACCCAGTACTTC
>.|TRBJ1-3|16|TRBV9|.
CASSPTTLGPGNTIYF
TGTGCCAGCAGCCCTACGACGCTGGGCCCAGGAAACACCATATATTTT
>few|TRBJ1-6|16|TRBV7-8|.
CASLIDTPGNNSPLHF
TGTGCCAGCCTCATAGACACCCCAGGAAATAATTCACCCCTCCACTTT
>.|TRBJ1-1|15|TRBV15|.
CATTAGPQTDTEAFF
TGTGCCACCACAGCGGGGCCCCAAACTGACACTGAAGCTTTCTTT
>.|TRBJ2-5|14|TRBV27|.
CASSRRDLQETQYF
TGTGCCAGCAGCCGCCGGGATCTCCAAGAGACCCAGTACTTC
>.|TRBJ1-2|14|TRBV5-1|TRBD1
CASGNRDRGFGYTF
TGCGCCAGCGGGAACCGGGACAGGGGGTTTGGCTACACCTTC
>.|TRBJ2-3|17|TRBV5-4|TRBD2
CASSLRVAGAMTDTQYF
TGTGCCAGCAGCTTGCGGGTAGCGGGAGCAATGACAGATACGCAGTATTTT
>.|TRBJ2-7|16|TRBV7-9|.
CASRPGGDGGPYEQYF
TGTGCCAGCAGACCCGGAGGGGACGGAGGACCCTACGAGCAGTACTTC
>.|TRBJ2-7|15|TRBV7-9|.
CASSLAAGRSYEQYF
TGTGCCAGCAGCTTAGCGGCAGGGCGGTCCTACGAGCAGTACTTC
>.|TRBJ2-2|16|TRBV6-1|.
CASSALGATISGELFF
TGTGCCAGCAGTGCCTTAGGGGCGACAATCTCCGGGGAGCTGTTTTTT
>once|TRBJ2-7|17|TRBV30|TRBD2
CAWSAVTVLAERYEQYF
TGTGCCTGGAGTGCCGTGACAGTGCTAGCGGAGCGCTACGAGCAGTACTTC
>.|TRBJ2-2|14|TRBV7-3|.
CASSLGGVTGELFF
TGTGCCAGCAGCTTAGGCGGGGTAACCGGGGAGCTGTTTTTT
>.|TRBJ2-3|15|TRBV7-9|.
CASSPSGYSTDTQYF
TGTGCCAGCAGCCCCAGCGGATATAGCACAGATACGCAGTATTTT
>.|TRBJ2-2|15|TRBV5-4|TRBD1
CASSLDQGAIGELFF
TGTGCCAGCAGCTTGGACCAGGGGGCGATCGGGGAGCTGTTTTTT
>.|TRBJ2-7|15|TRBV5-5|.
CASSLDLLLTYEQYF
TGTGCCAGCAGCTTGGATCTTTTACTGACCTACGAGCAGTACTTC
>.|TRBJ2-7|13|TRBV6-1|TRBD1
CASSRDSTYEQYF
TGTGCCAGCAGCCGGGACAGCACCTACGAGCAGTACTTC
>.|TRBJ2-1|15|TRBV29-1|.
CSVESGGAGVGEQFF
TGCAGCGTTGAATCAGGGGGCGCGGGAGTCGGTGAGCAGTTCTTC
>.|TRBJ2-1|14|TRBV7-2|.
CASSSEGELNEQFF
TGTGCCAGCAGCTCCGAGGGAGAACTAAATGAGCAGTTCTTC
>.|TRBJ1-2|14|TRBV2|.
CASSEFRPNYGYTF
TGTGCCAGCAGTGAGTTCAGGCCTAACTATGGCTACACCTTC
>.|TRBJ1-2|15|TRBV7-6|TRBD1
CASSLAGTAGEGYTF
TGTGCCAGCAGCTTAGCCGGGACAGCAGGAGAGGGCTACACCTTC
>.|TRBJ2-4|12|TRBV6-1|.
CASRGEGDIQYF
TGTGCCAGCAGGGGCGAAGGGGACATTCAGTACTTC
>.|TRBJ1-4|16|TRBV4-1|TRBD1
CASSQNPGGFGEKLFF
TGCGCCAGCAGCCAAAATCCAGGGGGTTTTGGTGAAAAACTGTTTTTT
>.|TRBJ2-1|14|TRBV27|.
CASSLSSLYNEQFF
TGTGCCAGCAGTTTATCTTCCCTATACAATGAGCAGTTCTTC
>.|TRBJ2-1|12|TRBV6-5|TRBD1
CASSKQGNEQFF
TGTGCCAGCAGTAAACAGGGGAATGAGCAGTTCTTC
>.|TRBJ2-1|13|TRBV6-5|.
CASRAPAYNEQFF
TGTGCCAGCAGAGCCCCCGCATACAATGAGCAGTTCTTC
>.|TRBJ2-7|13|TRBV18|.
CASSQGGDSGQYF
TGTGCCAGCTCCCAAGGAGGCGATTCCGGGCAGTACTTC